The 27 T cell receptor beta chains below all came from one sample that was sequenced in a study of identical twins (dated by TCRdb to about 2016). The method was 5' RACE. The listed sequencing device is Illumina HiSeq 2000. TCRdb passed the public sequencing reads through fastp at Q25 and MiXCR, retaining productive beta sequences. Entries that share a CDR3 protein sequence are merged under the most common genes and DNA. The sample data list around 1.7 million distinct CDR3 sequences, and less than 35% of these were observed just once. The ten top clones hold about 0.25% of the sample. Sequencing was done on a sample of cord blood. These TCRs come from a newborn girl in good health.

The chain combines TRBV4-1 with TRBJ1-2; perhaps TRBD1 as D (5 bases). Germline CDR1 reads MGHRA; CDR2 reads YSYEKL. The CDR3 is 18 amino acids. Trimming removed 3 bases from V and 4 bases from J, with 24 bases in between. CDR3 DNA: TGCGCCAGCAGCCAGGAGCGGGTGGTGGCAGGGAAAGGCTATGGCTACACCTTC. Translation: CASSQERVVAGKGYGYTF.

J is TRBJ2-7 and V is TRBV20-1, with D possibly TRBD1 on 5 matching bases. This CDR3 has 14 residues. Germline V gene lookup returns CDR1 DFQATT and CDR2 SNEGSKA (reference sequence). V was cut by 5 bases and J by 5 bases, with 19 bases left in between. CDR3 protein: CSALIVQGSDEQYF. CDR3 in DNA: TGCAGTGCTTTGATCGTGCAGGGCAGCGACGAGCAGTACTTC.

There are a few counts of this clonotype. The chain couples TRBV4-2 to TRBJ2-1, with a weak D call TRBD2 (6 bases). V lost 4 bases and J 7 bases, leaving 20 bases between the germline ends. Germline loops: CDR1 LGHNA, CDR2 YNFKEQ. The CDR3 contains 16 residues. CDR3 in amino acids: CASSPWRDRTGNEQFF. CDR3 bases: TGTGCCAGCAGCCCTTGGCGGGATCGGACTGGAAATGAGCAGTTCTTC.

The V gene is TRBV12-3 or TRBV12-4, the J gene TRBJ2-1; 15 bases are shared with TRBD2. This CDR3 spans 18 amino acids. V lost 6 bases to trimming and J lost 4 bases; unmatched junction nucleotides: 10. CDR3 sequence reads: CASSQGLAGGGGYNEQFF. In DNA, the CDR3 is TGTGCCAGCAGCCAAGGACTAGCGGGAGGGGGGGGTTACAATGAGCAGTTCTTC.

This clonotype occurred a few times. The CDR3 reads CASSLGSRDGETQYF. The CDR3, as DNA: TGTGCCAGCAGTTTAGGGAGCCGGGACGGAGAGACCCAGTACTTC. V is TRBV12-3 or TRBV12-4 and J is TRBJ2-5, with D perhaps assigned TRBD1 or TRBD2 (5 bases each). V was trimmed by 1 base and J by 4 bases, leaving 13 bases between them. The length of the CDR3 is 15 residues.

This clonotype has a handful of counts. The V call is TRBV27, the J call TRBJ2-4; D is perhaps TRBD1 (5 bases). Trimming left V 6 bases short and J 13 bases short, with 16 bases between. The length of the CDR3 is 12 residues. Germline V gene lookup returns CDR1 MNHEY and CDR2 SMNVEV (reference sequence). CDR3 coding DNA: TGTGCCAGCAGCCCCTTTGTGGGGCAGCAGTACTTC. Encoded protein: CASSPFVGQQYF.

This chain links TRBV12-3 or TRBV12-4 with TRBJ2-1; 10 bases are a match to TRBD2. V dropped 3 bases and J dropped 6; count of bases not matched to a gene: 5. The CDR3 loop spans 15 amino acids. This CDR3 is CASSLGLATTNEQFF. The CDR3 region has the DNA TGTGCCAGCAGTTTGGGACTAGCGACCACCAATGAGCAGTTCTTC.

The gene calls are TRBV9 and TRBJ2-3, with D hard to call. The CDR3 sequence is 16 residues long. With 0 bases removed from V and 2 bases from J, the gap between germline ends came to 13 bases. From germline, CDR1 is SGDLS and CDR2 YYNGEE. DNA of the CDR3: TGTGCCAGCAGCGTAGATCAGAGCCTCGTCACAGATACGCAGTATTTT. As protein: CASSVDQSLVTDTQYF.

V usage is TRBV7-2 and J usage is TRBJ2-5, with D hard to call. The CDR3 is 12 residues long. Trimming took 5 bases from V and 11 from J, leaving 15 bases between them. Germline lookup yields CDR1 SGHTA and CDR2 FQGNSA. CDR3 sequence reads: CASSHTRHEQYF. CDR3 bases: TGTGCCAGCAGCCACACGCGCCATGAGCAGTACTTC.

V usage is TRBV28 and J usage is TRBJ1-2; no reliable D call. The CDR3 runs to 13 residues. Trimming removed 7 bases from V and 2 bases from J, with 11 bases in between. Germline V gene lookup returns CDR1 MDHEN and CDR2 SYDVKM. CDR3 sequence: CASIDFGNYGYTF. Here the CDR3 DNA reads TGTGCCAGCATAGATTTTGGGAACTATGGCTACACCTTC.

The chain links TRBV9 to TRBJ2-4; no reliable D call. Judging by the DNA end, TRBJ2-7 fits better; the J call may be wrong. This CDR3 has 16 residues. Germline-derived CDR1 and CDR2 are SGDLS and YYNGEE. DNA of the CDR3: TGTGCCAGCAGCCCACGAGCATCGGTCGTTTTGAGCGAGCAGTACTTC. It is translated as CASSPRASVVLSEQYF.

This clonotype showed up just a few times. This sequence joins TRBV12-3 or TRBV12-4 and TRBJ2-7; TRBD2 matches at 7 bases. This CDR3 has 15 amino acids. V was clipped by 6 bases and J by 3 bases; unmatched bases: 11. The CDR3, as DNA: TGTGCCAGCAGCAGGCTTAGCGGGTCAGACTACGAGCAGTACTTC. This gives the protein CASSRLSGSDYEQYF.

This clonotype was recorded a few times. The J gene is TRBJ2-7, the V gene TRBV29-1; 11 bases agree with TRBD2. CDR3 length equals 15 residues. Per germline, CDR1 SQVTM and CDR2 ANQGSEA. Trimming removed 7 bases from V and 5 bases from J; junction bases left unmatched: 13. The CDR3 nucleotides read TGCAGCGCTGGACTAGCGGGCCCGGGGGTCCACGAGCAGTACTTC. Its translation: CSAGLAGPGVHEQYF.

On this clonotype itself: With a much larger clone just one base away, this may be a read error. The chain joins TRBV3-1 to TRBJ2-1; a possible D gene is TRBD1 (6 bases). With the DNA end fitting TRBJ2-7 better, the J assignment may be wrong. Germline CDR1 reads LGHDT; CDR2 reads YNNKEL (reference sequence). The CDR3 totals 15 residues. The CDR3 sequence is CASRRQASSYNEQYF. Written as DNA, the CDR3 is TGTGCCAGCAGAAGACAGGCGAGCTCCTACAATGAGCAGTACTTC.

A remark on this clonotype: With a much larger clone just one base away, this may be a read error. The chain uses TRBV29-1 and TRBJ2-1, with D unresolved. From germline, CDR1 is SQVTM and CDR2 ANQGSEA. V gave up 7 bases and J gave up 10 bases, with 17 bases separating them. The length of the CDR3 is 12 residues. The CDR3 DNA follows: TGCAGCGCTGATCGCGTCAGTACGGAGCAGTTCTTC. Translating it yields CSADRVSTEQFF.

As to this clonotype: At one boundary the junction diverges from the germline segment, which might be a read error. CDR3 residues: CASSSEAGWQPRHF. The CDR3, as DNA: TGTGCCAGCAGCTCCGAGGCAGGGTGGCAGCCCCGGCATTTT. The chain links TRBV4-2 to TRBJ1-5, with D perhaps TRBD1 (5 bases). This CDR3 has 14 residues. Germline V lookup: CDR1 LGHNA, CDR2 YNFKEQ.

The chain recombines TRBV12-3 or TRBV12-4 with TRBJ2-1, with D unclear. With 6 bases removed from V and 0 bases from J, the gap between germline ends came to 21 bases. The CDR3 loop spans 18 amino acids. The CDR3 region has the DNA TGTGCCAGCAGCCCCGATCCCATGCGGTTTAGCTCCTACAATGAGCAGTTCTTC. It encodes CASSPDPMRFSSYNEQFF.

This clonotype was recorded at least ten times. The J gene is TRBJ2-7, the V gene TRBV20-1; TRBD1 matches 8 bases. There are 14 residues in the CDR3. The ends lost 5 bases at V and 3 bases at J; junction bases unmatched: 9. From germline, CDR1 is DFQATT and CDR2 SNEGSKA (reference sequence). In DNA form, the CDR3 reads TGCAGTGCTGACAATGACAGGGGAGGCTACGAGCAGTACTTC. Its protein product is CSADNDRGGYEQYF.

Notes on this clonotype: A much bigger clone sits one base away, suggesting this may be a read error. The V and J genes are TRBV29-1 and TRBJ1-2; possible D gene TRBD1, 5 bases. The CDR3 runs 12 residues. The V gene's germline CDR1 is SQVTM and CDR2 ANQGSEA. The V end was cut by 4 bases, the J end by 7 bases, with 13 bases between. The CDR3 DNA reads TGCAGCGTTGTGAGCAGGGAGGGTGGCTACACCTTC. Encoded protein: CSVVSREGGYTF.

This clonotype was counted only a few times. The gene calls are TRBV10-3 and TRBJ2-7, with D unresolved. Germline V gives CDR1 ENHRY, CDR2 SYGVKD. Trimming removed 0 bases at V and 4 bases at J, with 13 bases between. The CDR3 loop spans 15 amino acids. The chain's CDR3 is CAISESMRPLYEQYF. The CDR3, as DNA: TGTGCCATCAGTGAGTCTATGAGGCCCCTTTACGAGCAGTACTTC.

The chain is built from TRBV20-1 and TRBJ2-7; 9 nucleotides match TRBD1. From germline, CDR1 is DFQATT and CDR2 SNEGSKA (reference sequence). V shed 6 bases, J shed 2 bases, and the junction held 14 bases outside the gene matches. This CDR3 has 16 residues. DNA for the CDR3: TGCAGTGCCGCCTGGGGGGGGGGACAGGGACCCTACGAGCAGTACTTC. Its translation is CSAAWGGGQGPYEQYF.

Comments on this clonotype: One end of the junction does not line up with germline, which may come from a read error. This chain links TRBV5-1 with TRBJ2-1; 10 bases map to TRBD1. This CDR3 region has 16 residues. Germline CDR1 reads SGHRS; CDR2 reads YFSETQ. The CDR3 reads CAGSLPGTGEYNEQFF. The CDR3 region has the DNA TGCGCCGGCAGCTTGCCCGGGACAGGGGAATACAATGAGCAGTTCTTC.

The chain couples TRBV7-2 to TRBJ1-5; D remains ambiguous. Deletions cut 5 bases from V and 0 bases from J, with 14 bases between. CDR1 is SGHTA, CDR2 FQGNSA, per germline. The CDR3 is made up of 16 amino acids. The CDR3 nucleotides are TGTGCCAGCAGCCTTCAAGGAGGTATTAGCAATCAGCCCCAGCATTTT. It is translated as CASSLQGGISNQPQHF. Together with reference TRBV7-2 and TRBJ1-5, the CDR3 gives the full variable domain: GAGVSQSPSNKVTEKGKDVELRCDPISGHTALYWYRQSLGQGLEFLIYFQGNSAPDKSGLPSDRFSAERTGGSVSTLTIQRTQQEDSAVYLCASSLQGGISNQPQHFGDGTRLSIL.

The rearrangement joins TRBV25-1 to TRBJ2-1; no clear D. Between the trimmed V and J ends, which lost 4 bases and 4 bases, there was a span of 11 bases. Germline loops: CDR1 MGHDK, CDR2 SYGVNS. The CDR3 extends over 14 amino acids. The CDR3 DNA is TGTGCCAGCAGTGTCCCGGGCCTTTACAATGAGCAGTTCTTC. This gives the protein CASSVPGLYNEQFF.

The chain's CDR3 is CSARDLGGVNNEQFF. In nucleotides, the CDR3 is TGCAGTGCTAGAGATCTCGGGGGGGTTAACAATGAGCAGTTCTTC. The chain links TRBV20-1 to TRBJ2-1; 8 nucleotides match TRBD2. V lost 0 bases, J lost 5 bases, and 6 bases stayed unmatched. Germline assignment: CDR1 DFQATT and CDR2 SNEGSKA (reference sequence). The CDR3 loop spans 15 amino acids.

To note about this clonotype: This may be a read error, as it is one base from a much larger clone. The chain links TRBV7-2 to TRBJ2-7; D call uncertain. The germline V gene encodes CDR1 SGHTA and CDR2 FQGNSA. This CDR3 contains 14 residues. The CDR3 protein is CANSLVWGLYEQYF. CDR3 coding DNA: TGTGCCAACAGCTTAGTTTGGGGTTTGTACGAGCAGTACTTC.

The chain is built from TRBV12-3 or TRBV12-4 and TRBJ1-5; the D gene is possibly TRBD1 (6 bases). The V end lost 3 bases, the J end lost 5 bases, and 14 bases lay between the germline ends. The CDR3 consists of 15 residues. This chain's CDR3 is CASSFPGQLYQPQHF. The CDR3 DNA reads as TGTGCCAGCAGTTTCCCTGGACAGCTTTATCAGCCCCAGCATTTT.